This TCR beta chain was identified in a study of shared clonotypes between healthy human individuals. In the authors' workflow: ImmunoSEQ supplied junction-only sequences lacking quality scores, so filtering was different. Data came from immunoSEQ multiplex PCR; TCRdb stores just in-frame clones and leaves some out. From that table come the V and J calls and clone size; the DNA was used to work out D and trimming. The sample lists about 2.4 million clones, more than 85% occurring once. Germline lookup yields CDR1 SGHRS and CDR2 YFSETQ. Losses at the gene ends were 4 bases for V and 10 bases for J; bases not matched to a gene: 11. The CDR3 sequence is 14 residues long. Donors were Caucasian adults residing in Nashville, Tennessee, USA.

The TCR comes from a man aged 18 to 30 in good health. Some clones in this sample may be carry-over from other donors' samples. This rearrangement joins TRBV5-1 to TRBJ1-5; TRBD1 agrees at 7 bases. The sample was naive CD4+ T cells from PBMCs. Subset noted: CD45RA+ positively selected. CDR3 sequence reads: CASSTGVLESPQHF. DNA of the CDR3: TGCGCCAGCAGCACAGGGGTGCTAGAAAGTCCCCAGCATTTT. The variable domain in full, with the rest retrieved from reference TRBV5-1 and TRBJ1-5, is KAGVTQTPRYLIKTRGQQVTLSCSPISGHRSVSWYQQTPGQGLQFLFEYFSETQRNKGNFPGRFSGRQFSNSRSEMNVSTLELGDSALYLCASSTGVLESPQHFGDGTRLSIL.